The clone carrying this T cell receptor beta chain was seen at least ten times. CDR1 is PRHDT and CDR2 is FYEKMQ in the germline V gene (reference sequence). This CDR3 contains 13 residues. The ends were cut back, 0 bases at V and 7 bases at J, with 7 bases in the middle. TCRdb passed the RACE reads through MiXCR, listing each CDR3 protein once. The sample carries roughly 40,000 distinct CDR3 sequences, 12% recorded once. This sample's time point: patch test 3, about 24 weeks after DPC sensitization. Treatment reported: therapeutic diphenylcyclopropenone sensitization with weekly scalp DPC. Total RNA was extracted from unfractionated whole blood. This sample is part of a study of human T cells and chemical hapten exposure. Study as a whole: A 2 cm by 2 cm inner upper arm patch received 2% DPC for sensitization.

The chain employs TRBV13 and TRBJ2-1; D is possibly TRBD2 (5 bases). Sequencing used whole blood, obtained in connection with sensitization to the hapten diphenylcyclopropenone (DPC). This receptor was taken from a woman in her thirties or forties with alopecia areata. Some clones in this sample may be carry-over from other donors' samples. The chain's CDR3 is CASSLGRRNEQFF. The CDR3 nucleotides are TGTGCCAGCAGCTTAGGTAGGAGGAATGAGCAGTTCTTC.